The rows below give T cell receptor beta chains drawn from one sample of a study of blood T cell repertoires in COVID-19. The assay was immunoSEQ multiplex PCR, and TCRdb's table has in-frame clones only and misses some. The data contain around 250,000 clones, 85% to 90% of them singletons. The sample was peripheral blood. The receptors here all came from a man in his late teens or twenties with active or convalescent COVID-19. Each CDR3 is given with its conserved first and last residue. Each record gives: D gene, V gene, J gene, CDR3 protein. D genes are given only for firm matches.

d_call: .
v_call: TRBV18
j_call: TRBJ2-4
cdr3_aa: CASSPAVVAVAGNIQYF

d_call: .
v_call: TRBV7-6
j_call: TRBJ2-3
cdr3_aa: CASSLAPNSFSTDTQYF

d_call: TRBD2
v_call: TRBV10-3
j_call: TRBJ2-7
cdr3_aa: CAISESGTSGRYEQYF

d_call: .
v_call: TRBV5-6
j_call: TRBJ1-2
cdr3_aa: CASSFGGARDHGYTF

d_call: .
v_call: TRBV6-6
j_call: TRBJ1-4
cdr3_aa: CATSLRGAGEKLFF

d_call: .
v_call: TRBV11-3
j_call: TRBJ1-6
cdr3_aa: CASGDQGHNSPLHF

d_call: TRBD2
v_call: TRBV6-1
j_call: TRBJ2-3
cdr3_aa: CASSGLAGEGTDTQYF

d_call: TRBD1
v_call: TRBV28
j_call: TRBJ1-4
cdr3_aa: CASSLSAGGSEKLFF

d_call: .
v_call: TRBV10-3
j_call: TRBJ1-2
cdr3_aa: CAISPPGYYGYTF

d_call: .
v_call: TRBV5-1
j_call: TRBJ2-3
cdr3_aa: CASRATTDTQYF

d_call: .
v_call: TRBV27
j_call: TRBJ2-7
cdr3_aa: CASRLTWGPSYEQYF

d_call: TRBD1
v_call: TRBV5-1
j_call: TRBJ1-1
cdr3_aa: CASSGDRGAGFF

d_call: .
v_call: TRBV14
j_call: TRBJ2-7
cdr3_aa: CAISPDIAYEQYF